A selection of T cell receptor beta chains follows, all from one sample in a study of T cell changes during pregnancy in multiple sclerosis. Some clones are missing from TCRdb's copy, which holds only in-frame ones; the method was immunoSEQ multiplex PCR. Counted here are roughly 66,000 clones, about 90% occurring once; the ten biggest clones make up under 2.5%. This sample comprised peripheral blood, obtained in the first trimester of pregnancy. The source is a female donor with multiple sclerosis, enrolled in a pregnancy study. CDR3s include the opening cysteine and the closing phenylalanine or tryptophan. Fields, in order: V gene, D gene, J gene, CDR3 DNA, CDR3 protein. The D gene is left open where the match is weak.

TRBV18	.	TRBJ2-7	TGTGCCAGCTCACCTTTTACAGGGACCTACGAGCAGTACTTC	CASSPFTGTYEQYF
TRBV7-6	TRBD2	TRBJ2-1	TGTGCCAGCAGTCGACTAGCGGGATCCTCCAATGAGCAGTTCTTC	CASSRLAGSSNEQFF
TRBV11-2	.	TRBJ1-1	TGTGCCAGCAGCTTAGTTCCCAGGGACACTGAAGCTTTCTTT	CASSLVPRDTEAFF
TRBV5-5	TRBD1	TRBJ1-2	TGTGCCAGCAGCTTGGGGGGGACAGGGGGCGTCCTTCTGGGCTACACCTTC	CASSLGGTGGVLLGYTF
TRBV28	.	TRBJ2-2	TGTGCCAGCAGTTGGACCGCCTCAGGGACCGGGGAGCTGTTTTTT	CASSWTASGTGELFF
TRBV7-7	TRBD2	TRBJ2-5	TGTGCTAGCAGCTTAGCTAGCGGGCACCAAGAGACCCAGTACTTC	CASSLASGHQETQYF
TRBV6-5	.	TRBJ1-2	TGTGCCAGCAGCCACGGAGGAGGAAATGGCTACACCTTC	CASSHGGGNGYTF
TRBV4-2	TRBD2	TRBJ2-5	TGTGCCAGCAGCCAAGAGCGGGGAGCGGGATCAGAGACCCAGTACTTC	CASSQERGAGSETQYF
TRBV7-6	.	TRBJ2-5	TGTGCCAGCAGCTCACGAATGGGGGGAGAGACCCAGTACTTC	CASSSRMGGETQYF
TRBV7-9	TRBD1	TRBJ2-5	TGTGCCAGCAGCACCCCGACAGGGATAGAGACCCAGTACTTC	CASSTPTGIETQYF
TRBV7-9	TRBD2	TRBJ2-2	TGTGCCGGAGGACTAGCGGGGACCGGGGAGCTGTTTTTT	CAGGLAGTGELFF
TRBV2	TRBD2	TRBJ2-5	TGTGCCAGCAGTGATTTGACTGGCTTAGCGGGAGACCAAGAGACCCAGTACTTC	CASSDLTGLAGDQETQYF
TRBV10-3	.	TRBJ2-7	TGTGCCATCAGGCCGGACTCGATGTACGAGCAGTACTTC	CAIRPDSMYEQYF
TRBV4-1	.	TRBJ2-3	TGCGCCAGCAGCCAAGAATTCCGGGTAGCAGATACGCAGTATTTT	CASSQEFRVADTQYF
TRBV7-7	.	TRBJ2-2	TGTGCTAGCAGCTTAGTTGTCGAGGGTAGGGCTTACACCGGGGAGCTGTTTTTT	CASSLVVEGRAYTGELFF
TRBV7-2	TRBD1	TRBJ1-5	TGTGCCAGCAGCATGAAGGGGGCGCGGAGCAATCAGCCCCAGCATTTT	CASSMKGARSNQPQHF
TRBV27	TRBD2	TRBJ2-7	TGTGCCAGCAGTACCGGGACTAGCTCAACGTACTTC	CASSTGTSSTYF